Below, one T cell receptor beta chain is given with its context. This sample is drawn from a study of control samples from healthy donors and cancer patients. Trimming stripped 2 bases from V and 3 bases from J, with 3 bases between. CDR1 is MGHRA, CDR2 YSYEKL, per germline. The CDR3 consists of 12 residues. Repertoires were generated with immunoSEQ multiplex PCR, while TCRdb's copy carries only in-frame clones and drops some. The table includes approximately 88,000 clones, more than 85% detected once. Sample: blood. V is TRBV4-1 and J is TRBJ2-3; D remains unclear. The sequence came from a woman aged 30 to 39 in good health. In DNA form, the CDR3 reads TGCGCCAGCAGCCAACTTACAGATACGCAGTATTTT. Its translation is CASSQLTDTQYF.